The 27 T cell receptor beta chains listed next were all sequenced from one sample in a study of neurological immune-mediated disorders. TCRdb reprocessed the 5' RACE reads with MiXCR, giving one entry per CDR3 protein. This table has more than 45,000 distinct CDR3 sequences, around 4% appearing once. Specimen: PBMCs. The receptor set was obtained from a man aged 30 to 45 with multiple sclerosis.

This clonotype was detected many times. The chain has TRBV2 and TRBJ2-7; TRBD2 matches 7 bases. Germline-derived CDR1 and CDR2 are SNHLY and FYNNEI. Trimming removed 7 bases from V and 2 bases from J; junction bases left unmatched: 11. The CDR3 is 15 amino acids. The chain's CDR3 is CASKTGGLTPYEQYF. CDR3 nucleotides: TGTGCCAGCAAAACGGGGGGACTAACCCCCTACGAGCAGTACTTC.

In this sample, this clonotype turned up many times. The gene calls are TRBV20-1 and TRBJ2-1; 9 positions match TRBD1. This CDR3 is built from 15 residues. Germline CDR1 DFQATT, CDR2 SNEGSKA (reference sequence). V lost 1 base and J lost 7; bases outside the gene matches: 8. CDR3 DNA sequence: TGCAGTGCTAGAGTTCTCACAGGGGGCTGGAATGAGCAGTTCTTC. It specifies CSARVLTGGWNEQFF.

A remark on this clonotype: A much larger clone sits a single nucleotide away, making a read error possible. The chain has TRBV18 and TRBJ2-2; D is unresolved. Germline CDR1 and CDR2: KGHSH and LQKENI. V was shortened by 4 bases and J by 1 base, with 7 bases between the two germline ends. The CDR3 sequence is 14 residues long. The CDR3 DNA follows: TGTGCCAGCTCACAGGGAAAGAACACCGGGGAGCTGTTTTTT. Translation: CASSQGKNTGELFF.

The chain links TRBV6-1 to TRBJ2-1, with TRBD2 matching over 7 bases. Germline CDR1 reads MNHNS; CDR2 reads SASEGT. Losses at the gene ends were 3 bases for V and 9 bases for J; bases not matched to a gene: 20. The CDR3 sequence is 18 residues long. CDR3 sequence (DNA): TGTGCCAGCAGTGAGCGGGCACTCCGGACTAGTTTGTGGATTGAGCAGTTCTTC. Translating it yields CASSERALRTSLWIEQFF.

This clonotype was counted ten times or more. The rearrangement joins TRBV28 to TRBJ2-7; 9 nucleotides agree with TRBD1. This CDR3 comprises 15 residues. Germline CDR1 MDHEN, CDR2 SYDVKM. The V and J ends lost 6 bases and 1 base, in that order; junction bases with no gene match: 7. CDR3 in amino acids: CASSTIQGASYEQYF. The CDR3 nucleotides read TGTGCCAGCAGCACCATACAGGGGGCTTCCTACGAGCAGTACTTC.

The chain links TRBV5-6 to TRBJ1-1; 7 positions match TRBD1. The CDR3 spans 13 residues. Germline lookup yields CDR1 SGHDT and CDR2 YYEEEE. With V trimmed by 5 bases and J by 4 bases, 5 bases remained unmatched. The CDR3 coding sequence is TGTGCCAGCAGTCAGGGGGTTGGCACTGAAGCTTTCTTT. Translated: CASSQGVGTEAFF.

This clonotype was detected many times. The chain joins TRBV7-3 to TRBJ2-7; possible D gene TRBD1, 6 bases. Trimming stripped 2 bases from V and 4 bases from J, with 12 bases between. The CDR3 covers 14 residues. Germline loops: CDR1 SGHTA, CDR2 FQGTGA. The CDR3 sequence: CASSLSQGPYEQYF. CDR3 nucleotides: TGTGCCAGCAGCTTATCACAGGGTCCTTACGAGCAGTACTTC.

In this sample, this clonotype turned up many times. The V call is TRBV12-3 or TRBV12-4, the J call TRBJ2-7; D is uncertain. Trimming shortened V by 3 bases and J by 3 bases, and 9 bases separated the two germline ends. This CDR3 has 13 residues. This CDR3 is CASSLTGNYEQYF. The CDR3 region has the DNA TGTGCCAGCAGTTTGACTGGAAACTACGAGCAGTACTTC.

There are many counts of this clonotype. V gene TRBV5-1 combines with J gene TRBJ2-2; the match to TRBD1 covers 7 bases. CDR3 size: 14 residues. Germline values: CDR1 SGHRS, CDR2 YFSETQ. Trimming removed 5 bases from V and 1 base from J; junction bases left unmatched: 2. CDR3 sequence: CASSGDRNTGELFF. CDR3 DNA sequence: TGCGCCAGCAGTGGGGACAGGAACACCGGGGAGCTGTTTTTT. The whole variable domain, remainder taken from reference TRBV5-1 and TRBJ2-2, is KAGVTQTPRYLIKTRGQQVTLSCSPISGHRSVSWYQQTPGQGLQFLFEYFSETQRNKGNFPGRFSGRQFSNSRSEMNVSTLELGDSALYLCASSGDRNTGELFFGEGSRLTVL.

This clonotype showed up many times. V usage is TRBV4-1 and J usage is TRBJ2-1, with D maybe TRBD2 (5 bases). The germline V gene encodes CDR1 MGHRA and CDR2 YSYEKL. This CDR3 comprises 18 residues. The V end lost 1 base, the J end lost 7 bases, and 23 bases lay between the germline ends. The CDR3 nucleotides are TGCGCCAGCAGCCAAGTATCTTCGGGCGGGCCGTCTGTGAATGAGCAGTTCTTC. Translated, it gives CASSQVSSGGPSVNEQFF.

This clonotype was picked up many times. The rearrangement links TRBV19 to TRBJ1-1, with D hard to call. Trimming took off 3 bases at V and 4 bases at J, with 6 bases between the two ends. The germline V gene has CDR1 LNHDA and CDR2 SQIVND (reference sequence). CDR3 size: 12 residues. CDR3 sequence: CASSIAATEAFF. CDR3 nucleotides: TGTGCCAGTAGTATTGCTGCCACTGAAGCTTTCTTT.

The CDR3 region has the DNA TGTGCCAGCAGCTTAAGGAGCGGGCGGGAAAGAGGAACTGAAGCTTTCTTT. Protein: CASSLRSGRERGTEAFF. This chain joins TRBV7-9 and TRBJ1-1; D gene ambiguous. The ends were cut back, 2 bases at V and 5 bases at J, with 21 bases in the middle. Looked up from germline, CDR1 is SEHNR and CDR2 is FQNEAQ (reference sequence). This CDR3 has 17 amino acids.

This clonotype appeared many times. V and J are TRBV2 and TRBJ1-4; D is unclear. The CDR3 contains 12 residues. Per germline, CDR1 SNHLY and CDR2 FYNNEI. Trimming removed 8 bases at V and 7 bases at J, with 11 bases between. The CDR3: CASGPWGEKLFF. The CDR3 DNA is TGTGCCAGCGGCCCGTGGGGTGAAAAACTGTTTTTT.

This clonotype has ten or more counts. The V call is TRBV9, the J call TRBJ2-3, with a weak D call TRBD1 (5 bases). V dropped 4 bases and J dropped 4 bases, with 16 bases sitting between them. Germline V CDR1 and CDR2: SGDLS, YYNGEE. This CDR3 spans 15 amino acids. The CDR3 is CASSTDSDSADTQYF. CDR3 nucleotide sequence: TGTGCCAGCAGCACCGACAGTGACTCGGCAGATACGCAGTATTTT.

This clonotype was counted ten times or more. The J gene is TRBJ2-7, the V gene TRBV20-1; D is unclear. Germline loops: CDR1 DFQATT, CDR2 SNEGSKA (reference sequence). V was shortened by 6 bases and J by 5 bases, with 17 bases between the two germline ends. This CDR3 has 13 residues. The CDR3 reads CSAPDRSRDEQYF. For the CDR3, the DNA is TGCAGTGCGCCGGATCGCAGTCGGGACGAGCAGTACTTC.

This clonotype showed up many times. The chain recombines TRBV29-1 with TRBJ2-7; 9 bases agree with TRBD1. CDR3 length equals 13 residues. With 7 bases clipped from V and 7 bases from J, the junction kept 11 bases outside the gene matches. Germline loops: CDR1 SQVTM, CDR2 ANQGSEA. CDR3 region: CSATGTGFDEQYF. CDR3 in DNA: TGCAGCGCGACCGGGACAGGGTTTGATGAGCAGTACTTC.

This clonotype has a count of ten or more. This rearrangement joins TRBV12-3 or TRBV12-4 to TRBJ1-5; D gene unclear. CDR3 length equals 17 residues. Deletions cut 5 bases from V and 2 bases from J, with 19 bases between. CDR3: CASSLEFWGMGNQPQHF. CDR3 DNA: TGTGCCAGCAGTCTAGAATTTTGGGGAATGGGCAATCAGCCCCAGCATTTT.

This clonotype appeared many times. The chain uses TRBV5-1 and TRBJ2-7, with 11 bases aligning to TRBD1. Germline CDR1 is SGHRS and CDR2 is YFSETQ. The J segment lost 3 bases and the V segment lost 4 bases, leaving 12 bases of the junction unmatched. The CDR3 has 17 residues. The CDR3 protein is CASSAGLGTGGLYEQYF. The CDR3 nucleotides are TGCGCCAGCAGCGCGGGACTCGGGACAGGGGGTCTCTACGAGCAGTACTTC.

This clonotype was seen at least ten times. The chain is built from TRBV20-1 and TRBJ2-7; 7 nucleotides agree with TRBD1. The germline CDR1 and CDR2 sequences are DFQATT and SNEGSKA (reference sequence). V shed 1 base and J 1 base; nucleotides not matched to a gene: 1. CDR3 size: 13 residues. The CDR3 nucleotides are TGCAGTGCTAGAGGGACAGGATCCTACGAGCAGTACTTC. This codes for CSARGTGSYEQYF.

This chain uses TRBV20-1 with TRBJ2-1; 11 positions agree with TRBD2. The CDR3 runs to 15 residues. CDR1 and CDR2 from the germline V gene are DFQATT and SNEGSKA (reference sequence). With 4 bases clipped from V and 9 bases from J, the junction kept 11 bases outside the gene matches. The CDR3 region is CSATPGIAGGLEQFF. The DNA of the CDR3 is TGCAGTGCTACTCCCGGGATAGCGGGGGGGCTTGAGCAGTTCTTC.

About this clonotype itself: Since no conserved phenylalanine or tryptophan closes the CDR3, a read error is the likely cause. J is TRBJ2-7 and V is TRBV7-9; 7 nucleotides match TRBD1. This CDR3 has 14 amino acids. Losses at the gene ends were 0 bases for V and 3 bases for J; bases not matched to a gene: 2. In germline, CDR1 is SEHNR, CDR2 FQNEAQ (reference sequence). CDR3 region: CASSLAGQNYEQYC. CDR3 DNA sequence: TGTGCCAGCAGCTTAGCGGGACAGAACTACGAGCAGTACTGC.

This clonotype was seen only a few times. Just one base apart from a much larger clone, this may be a read error. This likely comes from a read error, as the CDR3 has no conserved phenylalanine or tryptophan at its end. This chain uses TRBV5-1 with TRBJ2-3; no clear D. The V gene lost 4 bases and the J gene lost 4 bases, with 7 bases spanning the gap. The CDR3 is 12 residues long. CDR1 and CDR2 (germline): SGHRS, YFSETQ. CDR3 sequence: CASSENADTQYI. The CDR3 bases are TGCGCCAGCAGCGAGAACGCAGATACGCAGTATATT.

In its sample, this clonotype was seen once. A single base separates this from a much larger clone, so it may be a read error. The chain recombines TRBV9 with TRBJ1-4, with TRBD1 identical over 11 bases. The germline gives CDR1 SGDLS, CDR2 YYNGEE. The CDR3 is made up of 16 amino acids. CDR3 DNA: TGTGCCAGCAGCGCGGACAGGGGGCTTAGTAATGAAAAACTGATTTTT. Translating it yields CASSADRGLSNEKLIF.

This clonotype occurred many times. The genes are TRBV7-3 and TRBJ1-4, with D possibly matching TRBD1 (5 bases). The CDR3 is 18 residues long. Deletions cut 1 base from V and 3 bases from J, with 18 bases between. CDR1 SGHTA and CDR2 FQGTGA come from the germline V gene. The CDR3 region has the DNA TGTGCCAGCAGCTTAATATCGGAAGGGGATAGAGCTAATGAAAAACTGTTTTTT. Translation: CASSLISEGDRANEKLFF.

This clonotype was recorded many times. The chain recombines TRBV21-1 with TRBJ1-4; the table's D call TRBD1 went unverified against the DNA. TRBV21-1 is a known pseudogene. CDR3 length: 16 amino acids. Here the CDR3 reads CASYGRGDATNEKLFF. CDR3 sequence (DNA): TGTGCCAGCTACGGTCGAGGGGATGCAACTAATGAAAAACTGTTTTTT.

The table lists this clonotype with many counts. This chain uses TRBV7-8 with TRBJ1-2; D remains ambiguous. From germline, CDR1 is SGHVS and CDR2 FQNEAQ. The CDR3 totals 15 residues. V lost 5 bases to trimming and J lost 4 bases, with 17 bases between them. The CDR3 coding sequence is TGTGCCAGCAGCGTAGAACGGGGAGGACCCTATGGCTACACCTTC. Translating gives CASSVERGGPYGYTF.

The table lists this clonotype with many counts. The CDR3 region has the DNA TGTGCCAGCAGCCAAGATGGAGACACCTATGGCTACACCTTC. Translation gives CASSQDGDTYGYTF. The V gene is TRBV4-2, the J gene TRBJ1-2; D not certain. Germline V gives CDR1 LGHNA, CDR2 YNFKEQ. The germline V and J ends were trimmed by 0 bases and 4 bases, with 9 bases remaining between them. The CDR3 length is 14 residues.